A single sample gave rise to the 24 T cell receptor beta chains below, sequenced in a study of control samples from healthy donors and cancer patients. The protocol was immunoSEQ multiplex PCR, while the TCRdb copy is restricted to in-frame clones and leaves out a portion. The repertoire includes roughly 120,000 clones, around nine tenths of them detected once, and 4% to 4.5% sits in the top ten. Sequences were obtained from blood. The receptors were gathered from a human donor in good health. The donor label of this sample is uncertain.

The chain uses TRBV5-5 and TRBJ2-1; the D is unclear. The CDR3 totals 10 residues. The V end lost 5 bases, the J end lost 10 bases, and 7 bases lay between the germline ends. Germline CDR1 and CDR2: SGHKS and YYEKEE (reference sequence). CDR3 bases: TGTGCCAGCAGTAAGGGCGAGCAGTTCTTC. This gives the protein CASSKGEQFF.

This sequence joins TRBV11-2 and TRBJ1-2; D is unclear. The CDR3 is made up of 12 amino acids. Germline lookup yields CDR1 SGHAT and CDR2 FQNNGV. Deletions cut 5 bases from V and 2 bases from J, with 6 bases between. This chain's CDR3 is CASSGSNYGYTF. CDR3 bases: TGTGCCAGCAGCGGTTCCAACTATGGCTACACCTTC.

The chain links TRBV14 to TRBJ2-3; 9 bases are shared with TRBD1. This CDR3 is built from 15 residues. The ends lost 3 bases at V and 2 bases at J; junction bases unmatched: 3. CDR1 is SGHDN and CDR2 is FVKESK in the germline V gene. This CDR3 reads CASSQGQGTTDTQYF. CDR3 DNA sequence: TGTGCCAGCAGCCAGGGACAGGGAACCACAGATACGCAGTATTTT.

The rearrangement links TRBV19 to TRBJ1-4, with TRBD1 matching over 8 bases. V dropped 6 bases and J dropped 7; count of bases not matched to a gene: 7. The V gene's germline CDR1 is LNHDA and CDR2 SQIVND (reference sequence). The CDR3 is 14 amino acids. The CDR3 DNA follows: TGTGCCAGTAGAGGACAGGGTTGGAGTGAAAAACTGTTTTTT. Translation: CASRGQGWSEKLFF.

The chain combines TRBV5-4 with TRBJ2-7, with TRBD2 matching over 11 bases. The CDR3 length is 16 residues. Germline V lookup: CDR1 SGHNT, CDR2 YYREEE (reference sequence). V shed 9 bases, J shed 0 bases, and the junction held 11 bases outside the gene matches. The CDR3: CAIKPGTSGFSYEQYF. The DNA for the CDR3 is TGTGCCATTAAACCTGGGACTAGCGGTTTCTCCTACGAGCAGTACTTC.

This clone was observed once. The gene calls are TRBV2 and TRBJ1-6; 10 nucleotides align to TRBD1. The germline V gene encodes CDR1 SNHLY and CDR2 FYNNEI. With V trimmed by 6 bases and J by 9 bases, 11 bases remained unmatched. The CDR3 consists of 16 residues. The CDR3 nucleotides read TGTGCCAGCAGGACAGGGGGCCCTCCGGGGGGTTCACCCCTCCACTTT. Amino acids: CASRTGGPPGGSPLHF.

The chain combines TRBV19 with TRBJ2-3; D gene uncertain. This CDR3 has 14 residues. V was shortened by 3 bases and J by 0 bases, with 7 bases between the two germline ends. Germline V gene sequence: CDR1 LNHDA, CDR2 SQIVND (reference sequence). The chain's CDR3 is CASSIQLSTDTQYF. CDR3 in DNA: TGTGCCAGTAGTATTCAGCTTAGCACAGATACGCAGTATTTT.

The rearrangement links TRBV25-1 to TRBJ2-1, with TRBD1 matching over 9 bases. This CDR3 is 15 amino acids long. Germline lookup yields CDR1 MGHDK and CDR2 SYGVNS. J gave up 4 bases and V 8 bases, and 9 bases lay outside the gene matches. This chain's CDR3 is CASGTYRGRYNEQFF. CDR3 DNA sequence: TGTGCCAGCGGGACTTACAGGGGGCGATACAATGAGCAGTTCTTC.

The chain joins TRBV30 to TRBJ1-2; D not certain. Germline loops: CDR1 GTSNPN, CDR2 SVGIG (reference sequence). V was pared by 5 bases and J by 7 bases, with 11 bases between. This CDR3 has 11 residues. The CDR3: CAWSRDGGYTF. The CDR3 coding sequence is TGTGCCTGGTCTCGCGACGGTGGCTACACCTTC.

V and J are TRBV19 and TRBJ1-2; D is unclear. Germline CDR1 reads LNHDA; CDR2 reads SQIVND (reference sequence). The CDR3 spans 13 residues. The V gene lost 7 bases and the J gene lost 4 bases, with 13 bases spanning the gap. The CDR3 loop reads CASMGSGTYGYTF. Here the CDR3 DNA reads TGTGCCAGTATGGGGTCAGGAACCTATGGCTACACCTTC.

The table lists this clone with a count of one. The chain combines TRBV7-2 with TRBJ2-7; weak D call: TRBD1 (5 bases). CDR3 length: 13 amino acids. Trimming stripped 1 base from V and 7 bases from J, with 11 bases between. The germline gives CDR1 SGHTA, CDR2 FQGNSA. The CDR3 DNA reads TGTGCCAGCAGCTTAGGGCCTAGGGGTGAGCAGTACGTC. The encoded protein is CASSLGPRGEQYV.

The J gene is TRBJ2-3, the V gene TRBV9; 15 positions agree with TRBD2. Germline V gene data show CDR1 as SGDLS and CDR2 as YYNGEE. This CDR3 is 17 amino acids long. V gave up 4 bases and J gave up 5 bases; unmatched junction bases: 8. The CDR3 region has the DNA TGTGCCAGCAGCCCCTGGGGGACTAGCGGGGGGAGAGATACGCAGTATTTT. This gives the protein CASSPWGTSGGRDTQYF.

The rearrangement uses TRBV9 and TRBJ1-1, with D unresolved. Germline lookup yields CDR1 SGDLS and CDR2 YYNGEE. The CDR3 runs to 14 residues. V dropped 3 bases and J dropped 1 base, with 10 bases sitting between them. CDR3 sequence: CASSAQTTNTEAFF. For the CDR3, the DNA is TGTGCCAGCAGCGCCCAGACGACGAACACTGAAGCTTTCTTT.

The V call is TRBV12-3 or TRBV12-4, the J call TRBJ1-1, with D unresolved. V was cut by 3 bases and J by 12 bases, with 14 bases left in between. The CDR3 extends over 12 amino acids. CDR3 nucleotides: TGTGCCAGCAGTTTTAACTTTGCTGTAACTTTCTTT. It codes for CASSFNFAVTFF.

As DNA, the CDR3 is TGTGCCAGCAGTGAAATAAGGACAGGTAATGAGCAGTTCTTC. Translating gives CASSEIRTGNEQFF. The chain couples TRBV6-1 to TRBJ2-1; 7 bases align to TRBD1. CDR3 length: 14 amino acids. The V segment lost 2 bases and the J segment 7 bases; nucleotides outside the gene matches: 5. Germline CDR1 is MNHNS and CDR2 is SASEGT.

This chain uses TRBV5-1 with TRBJ2-3; tentative D call: TRBD1 (5 bases). This CDR3 spans 17 amino acids. The germline V gene encodes CDR1 SGHRS and CDR2 YFSETQ. Trimming pared 4 bases from V and 1 base from J, leaving 19 bases between. The CDR3 DNA follows: TGCGCCAGCAGCCCCTCCCTGAGACAGTCCCGCACAGATACGCAGTATTTT. The encoded protein is CASSPSLRQSRTDTQYF.

The rearrangement uses TRBV4-1 and TRBJ1-2, with D possibly TRBD1 on 5 matching bases. The CDR3 length is 14 residues. Deletions cut 1 base from V and 2 bases from J, with 8 bases between. Germline V CDR1 and CDR2: MGHRA, YSYEKL. CDR3 in DNA: TGCGCCAGCAGCCAAGGCAGACAGAACTATGGCTACACCTTC. Residues: CASSQGRQNYGYTF.

This chain joins TRBV12-3 or TRBV12-4 and TRBJ1-2; D call uncertain. Trimming stripped 3 bases from V and 2 bases from J, with 7 bases between. This CDR3 has 13 amino acids. The CDR3: CASSFGPNYGYTF. Here the CDR3 DNA reads TGTGCCAGCAGTTTTGGGCCCAACTATGGCTACACCTTC.

This clone was counted a single time. The chain is built from TRBV27 and TRBJ2-3, with 7 positions matching TRBD1. CDR1 MNHEY and CDR2 SMNVEV come from the germline V gene (reference sequence). Germline trimming cut 1 base from V and 3 bases from J; bases unmatched to any gene: 13. The length of the CDR3 is 18 residues. The chain's CDR3 is CASSLWTGLPRQTDTQYF. DNA of the CDR3: TGTGCCAGCAGTTTATGGACAGGTTTACCCCGGCAAACAGATACGCAGTATTTT.

V gene TRBV11-2 combines with J gene TRBJ2-7, with a possible D match to TRBD1 (5 bases). The germline V and J ends were trimmed by 5 bases and 6 bases, with 14 bases remaining between them. The CDR3 spans 13 residues. The germline gives CDR1 SGHAT, CDR2 FQNNGV. The CDR3 DNA reads TGTGCCAGCAGCCCTTCTACAGGTCCCGAGCAGTACTTC. It yields the protein CASSPSTGPEQYF.

The chain uses TRBV25-1 and TRBJ1-1; D not resolved. V lost 3 bases, J lost 3 bases, and 2 bases lay in between. This CDR3 has 11 residues. Germline lookup yields CDR1 MGHDK and CDR2 SYGVNS. The CDR3 nucleotides read TGTGCCAGCAGTGACTACACTGAAGCTTTCTTT. Protein sequence: CASSDYTEAFF.

This chain links TRBV3-1 (or the pseudogene TRBV3-2) with TRBJ1-2; 7 bases are a match to TRBD1. The length of the CDR3 is 15 residues. The V segment lost 4 bases and the J segment 2 bases; nucleotides outside the gene matches: 7. The V gene's germline CDR1 is LGHDT and CDR2 YNNKEL (reference sequence). CDR3 bases: TGTGCCAGCAGCCGACCAGGGGGGCCGAACTATGGCTACACCTTC. Encoded protein: CASSRPGGPNYGYTF.

The CDR3 nucleotides are TGTGCCAGCAGCGTGACGGGGGATCAGCCCCAGCATTTT. Amino acid sequence: CASSVTGDQPQHF. This chain joins TRBV7-6 and TRBJ1-5, with a possible D match to TRBD1 (5 bases). This CDR3 has 13 amino acids. The germline V and J ends were trimmed by 5 bases and 5 bases, with 10 bases remaining between them. In germline, CDR1 is SGHVS, CDR2 FNYEAQ.

The rearrangement uses TRBV6-5 and TRBJ1-5; 8 positions agree with TRBD1. From germline, CDR1 is MNHEY and CDR2 SVGAGI. This CDR3 spans 14 amino acids. After removal of 10 bases from V and 6 bases from J, the junction contained 11 bases not matched to a gene. DNA of the CDR3: TGTGCCACCTATGGACAGGGAAGGGGTCAGCCCCAGCATTTT. It yields the protein CATYGQGRGQPQHF.